Each of the 10 T cell receptor beta chains below was sequenced from the same sample in a study of cytomegalovirus exposure and HLA in healthy donors. 60 Vbeta and 13 Jbeta primers were used in PCR. The repertoire was sequenced with immunoSEQ multiplex PCR; TCRdb's copy has only in-frame clones and lacks some. The sample records over 100,000 clones, about 70% being singletons. The material sequenced was PBMCs. The receptors derive from a male donor in good health and CMV-seronegative.

This rearrangement joins TRBV19 to TRBJ1-2, with D perhaps matching TRBD1 (6 bases). Germline CDR1 is LNHDA and CDR2 is SQIVND (reference sequence). The V gene lost 7 bases and the J gene lost 0 bases, with 9 bases spanning the gap. This CDR3 has 13 amino acids. For the CDR3, the DNA is TGTGCCAGTACCGGGGACACTAACTATGGCTACACCTTC. Amino acids: CASTGDTNYGYTF.

This clone was seen a single time. This chain uses TRBV18 with TRBJ2-3, with D tentatively TRBD1 (5 bases). This CDR3 has 15 amino acids. CDR1 is KGHSH, CDR2 LQKENI, per germline. The V end was cut by 0 bases, the J end by 4 bases, with 11 bases between. The CDR3 spells CASSPPGRAPDTQYF. DNA of the CDR3: TGTGCCAGCTCACCACCCGGCAGGGCCCCAGATACGCAGTATTTT.

The chain recombines TRBV28 with TRBJ1-6; D unresolved. The CDR3 covers 17 residues. Trimming cost V 5 bases and J 10 bases, with 24 bases left between them. Germline loops: CDR1 MDHEN, CDR2 SYDVKM. The CDR3, as DNA: TGTGCCAGCAGTCCCCCCGGGGTGGCAAAAGTTGGCTCACCCCTCCACTTT. It codes for CASSPPGVAKVGSPLHF.

The V call is TRBV4-1, the J call TRBJ2-3; D gene unclear. The length of the CDR3 is 15 residues. Germline V gives CDR1 MGHRA, CDR2 YSYEKL. V was clipped by 6 bases and J by 2 bases, with 15 bases between them. CDR3 region: CASSLSLTVTDTQYF. CDR3 nucleotide sequence: TGCGCCAGCAGTCTTAGCCTGACGGTCACAGATACGCAGTATTTT.

The chain employs TRBV29-1 and TRBJ2-2; possible D gene TRBD1, 5 bases. Germline assignment: CDR1 SQVTM and CDR2 ANQGSEA. The CDR3 is made up of 13 amino acids. Trimming removed 4 bases at V and 2 bases at J, with 8 bases between. CDR3 in DNA: TGCAGCGTTGCAGGGTTTAACACCGGGGAGCTGTTTTTT. Its translation is CSVAGFNTGELFF.

Remarks on this clone: One junction end does not reproduce the germline sequence, and a read error may be involved. The V call is TRBV7-7, the J call TRBJ2-1; 7 bases are a match to TRBD1. Germline CDR1 and CDR2: SSHAT and FNYEAQ (reference sequence). The CDR3 length is 13 residues. DNA of the CDR3: TGTGCTAGCAGCACGGGACAGAACAATGAGCAGTTCTTC. This gives the protein CASSTGQNNEQFF. The full variable domain, in which reference TRBV7-7 and TRBJ2-1 provide the parts outside the CDR3, is GAGVSQSPRYKVTKRGQDVTLRCDPISSHATLYWYQQALGQGPEFLTYFNYEAQPDKSGLPSDRFSAERPEGSISTLTIQRTEQRDSAMYRCASSTGQNNEQFFGPGTRLTVL.

CDR3 loop: CASGLVGTGGWDEQFF. The CDR3 bases are TGTGCTAGTGGTTTGGTGGGGACAGGGGGTTGGGATGAGCAGTTCTTC. The V call is TRBV12-5, the J call TRBJ2-1, with TRBD1 identical over 11 bases. The germline V gene has CDR1 LGHNT and CDR2 FRNRAP. The ends lost 0 bases at V and 8 bases at J; junction bases unmatched: 6. This CDR3 spans 16 amino acids. Drawing the rest from reference TRBV12-5 and TRBJ2-1, the complete variable domain is DARVTQTPRHKVTEMGQEVTMRCQPILGHNTVFWYRQTMMQGLELLAYFRNRAPLDDSGMPKDRFSAEMPDATLATLKIQPSEPRDSAVYFCASGLVGTGGWDEQFFGPGTRLTVL.

The CDR3 is CASSSTRASNTEAFF. CDR3 in DNA: TGTGCCAGCAGTAGCACCAGGGCCTCGAACACTGAAGCTTTCTTT. The chain employs TRBV28 and TRBJ1-1; D perhaps matches TRBD1 (5 bases). Germline V gene data show CDR1 as MDHEN and CDR2 as SYDVKM. The CDR3 consists of 15 residues. Between the trimmed V and J ends, which lost 5 bases and 1 base, there was a span of 14 bases.

The chain recombines TRBV7-8 with TRBJ2-3; a weak D match, TRBD1 (5 bases). V gave up 6 bases and J gave up 4 bases, with 8 bases separating them. The germline V gene has CDR1 SGHVS and CDR2 FQNEAQ. This CDR3 spans 12 amino acids. Written as DNA, the CDR3 is TGTGCCAGCAGTACAGGCGCAGATACGCAGTATTTT. Its protein product is CASSTGADTQYF.

This chain links TRBV19 with TRBJ2-7; 7 bases match TRBD1. Trimming removed 6 bases from V and 3 bases from J; junction bases left unmatched: 8. CDR1 and CDR2 from the germline V gene are LNHDA and SQIVND (reference sequence). CDR3 length equals 14 residues. As DNA, the CDR3 is TGTGCCAGTAGCACGGGGCAGGGGGACTACGAGCAGTACTTC. Residues: CASSTGQGDYEQYF.